This TCR beta chain came from a study of T cell responses to AZD1222 COVID-19 vaccine. General study findings and limits: The donor group comprised mostly white British people and more females; the analysis possibly underestimated clonal diversity. Spike-specific TCR depth and breadth grew after two AZD1222 doses.

As concerns this clone: Its matching antigen is unknown.

Sequencing was performed with immunoSEQ multiplex PCR; in TCRdb, only in-frame clones are kept and a portion is missing. The table shows roughly 150,000 clones, with roughly 90% occurring only once. V dropped 4 bases and J dropped 7 bases, with 10 bases sitting between them. CDR3 length equals 11 residues. CDR1 SQVTM and CDR2 ANQGSEA come from the germline V gene. The sequencing used peripheral blood, collected 28 days after the second AZD1222 dose. The receptor's source is an adult who received the AZD1222 COVID-19 vaccine. The rearrangement uses TRBV29-1 and TRBJ1-2; D is unresolved. The CDR3 region is CSVAGVLGYTF. The CDR3 bases are TGCAGCGTTGCTGGGGTACTTGGCTACACCTTC.